This T cell receptor beta chain derives from a study of cytomegalovirus exposure and HLA in healthy donors. The study's findings and limits: Researchers counted 164 TCR beta chains as cytomegalovirus-associated. Researchers left out some V segments, among them TRBV6-2 and TRBV6-3, as indistinguishable.

With 60 Vbeta and 13 Jbeta primers, the PCR was carried out. Sequencing used immunoSEQ multiplex PCR; TCRdb keeps in-frame clones, though not all of them. Among approximately 100,000 clones, 75% to 80% were seen once, and the ten largest hold approximately 12%. On this clone: Antigen unknown.

The germline V and J ends were trimmed by 7 bases and 5 bases, with 18 bases remaining between them. This CDR3 comprises 14 residues. CDR1 and CDR2 (germline): SGHRS, YFSETQ. J is TRBJ2-5 and V is TRBV5-1, with D maybe TRBD2 (7 bases). The sample taken for sequencing was PBMCs. The clonotype was recovered from a woman between 35 and 50 years old in good health and CMV-seropositive. The CDR3 DNA follows: TGCGCCAGCTCCCGAGGGGGGGCGGTGGAGACCCAGTACTTC. Translation: CASSRGGAVETQYF.